Below, 15 T cell receptor beta chains from the same sample are listed, as sequenced in a study of glioma-infiltrating T cells. TCR alpha and beta CDR3 regions were amplified from RNA using iRepertoire nested multiplex PCR. TCRdb called the multiplex PCR reads again in MiXCR, with one record for every CDR3 protein. The data contain about 400,000 distinct CDR3 sequences, roughly 41% of them seen just once; the ten biggest clones take up about 11%. The sample taken for sequencing was glioma tissue, nonneoplastic brain tissue, or PBMCs (not recorded which). These receptors all stem from a human donor with low-grade glioma or glioblastoma, undergoing nonglioma brain surgery, or in good health (not recorded which).

The table lists this clonotype with a count of one. The chain is built from TRBV19 and TRBJ1-2; D gene uncertain. Germline V gives CDR1 LNHDA, CDR2 SQIVND (reference sequence). The V gene lost 5 bases and the J gene lost 1 base, with 17 bases spanning the gap. The CDR3 has 16 amino acids. The CDR3 nucleotides read TGTGCCAGTAGTCCTGGAGACGGAGGAATTAACTATGGCTACACCTTC. Translation: CASSPGDGGINYGYTF. The full variable domain, its missing parts supplied by reference TRBV19 and TRBJ1-2, is DGGITQSPKYLFRKEGQNVTLSCEQNLNHDAMYWYRQDPGQGLRLIYYSQIVNDFQKGDIAEGYSVSREKKESFPLTVTSAQKNPTAFYLCASSPGDGGINYGYTFGSGTRLTVV.

With respect to this clonotype: A much larger clone is a single base away; this may be a read error. The V call is TRBV27, the J call TRBJ1-2; a possible D gene is TRBD1 (5 bases). V was shortened by 6 bases and J by 4 bases, with 12 bases between the two germline ends. CDR1 is MNHEY, CDR2 SMNVEV, per germline (reference sequence). This CDR3 contains 13 residues. The CDR3 DNA reads as TGTGCCAGCAGAGTGGGGACCGGCTATGGCTACACCTTC. Its translation is CASRVGTGYGYTF.

For this clonotype: Mismatch with germline at one junction end may stem from a read error. The chain links TRBV18 to TRBJ2-3; 10 bases are a match to TRBD2. In germline, CDR1 is KGHSH, CDR2 LQKENI. The CDR3 has 16 amino acids. CDR3 DNA sequence: TGTGCCAGCTCACCTACGACTAGCGGGTCGACAGGTACGCAGTATTTT. It yields the protein CASSPTTSGSTGTQYF.

This clonotype was picked up a small number of times. The chain uses TRBV7-2 and TRBJ2-7; 7 bases line up with TRBD1. V lost 5 bases, J lost 0 bases, and 7 bases stayed unmatched. Germline CDR1 is SGHTA and CDR2 is FQGNSA. This CDR3 is 15 amino acids long. CDR3 bases: TGTGCCAGCAGCCCACAGGGGTCAAGCTCCTACGAGCAGTACTTC. Its protein is CASSPQGSSSYEQYF.

On this clonotype itself: A read error is possible here, since a much larger clone lies one base away. The chain links TRBV27 to TRBJ2-1; D unclear. The germline gives CDR1 MNHEY, CDR2 SMNVEV (reference sequence). V lost 5 bases to trimming and J lost 3 bases, with 20 bases between them. The CDR3 has 17 residues. The CDR3 coding sequence is TGTGCCAGCAGTCATAATCGCCGGTACAATCGCTACAATGAGCAGTTCTTC. Residues: CASSHNRRYNRYNEQFF.

This clonotype was counted between two and nine times. The rearrangement uses TRBV27 and TRBJ1-1, with D perhaps matching TRBD1 (6 bases). V shed 6 bases and J shed 4 bases, with 24 bases lying between them. The CDR3 runs to 17 residues. From germline, CDR1 is MNHEY and CDR2 SMNVEV (reference sequence). CDR3 coding DNA: TGTGCCAGCAGCCGCCAGGGGAGAGACAAAGGGGGCACTGAAGCTTTCTTT. Residues: CASSRQGRDKGGTEAFF.

Only a few counts were recorded for this clonotype. V and J are TRBV28 and TRBJ2-7; TRBD2 aligns across 13 bases. The V gene end was trimmed by 4 bases and the J gene end by 4 bases; junction bases not matched to a gene: 7. The CDR3 loop spans 16 amino acids. Per germline, CDR1 MDHEN and CDR2 SYDVKM. For the CDR3, the DNA is TGTGCCAGCAGTTCCTGGACTAGCGGGAGTAATTACGAGCAGTACTTC. This codes for CASSSWTSGSNYEQYF.

The genes are TRBV7-9 and TRBJ2-3; D is undetermined. Germline CDR1 SEHNR, CDR2 FQNEAQ (reference sequence). The CDR3 extends over 14 amino acids. The V gene lost 5 bases and the J gene lost 9 bases, with 18 bases spanning the gap. CDR3 DNA sequence: TGTGCCAGCAGCCCCGGCCGGGCTCCCCGCACGCAGTATTTT. This codes for CASSPGRAPRTQYF.

This clonotype has a handful of counts. This chain links TRBV20-1 with TRBJ1-3; D remains unclear. Germline V gives CDR1 DFQATT, CDR2 SNEGSKA (reference sequence). The CDR3 length is 14 residues. Trimming took off 3 bases at V and 0 bases at J, with 9 bases between the two ends. CDR3 in amino acids: CSASGLFSGNTIYF. The DNA for the CDR3 is TGCAGTGCTAGCGGACTTTTCTCTGGAAACACCATATATTTT.

The rearrangement links TRBV7-9 to TRBJ2-7; TRBD2 matches 8 bases. CDR1 is SEHNR and CDR2 is FQNEAQ in the germline V gene (reference sequence). After removal of 5 bases from V and 7 bases from J, the junction contained 16 bases not matched to a gene. CDR3 length equals 16 residues. Here the CDR3 reads CASSQGSSGRRYEQYF. In nucleotides, the CDR3 is TGTGCCAGCAGCCAAGGATCCAGCGGGAGACGGTATGAGCAGTACTTC.

This clonotype was detected many times. This CDR3 reads CASNIKIYEQYF. CDR3 nucleotides: TGTGCCAGCAACATTAAAATCTACGAGCAGTACTTC. The gene calls are TRBV6-1 and TRBJ2-7, with no clear D. Trimming left V 7 bases short and J 3 bases short, with 10 bases between. Germline V gives CDR1 MNHNS, CDR2 SASEGT. The CDR3 length is 12 residues.

For this clonotype: Lacking the conserved final phenylalanine or tryptophan, this CDR3 likely reflects a read error. The genes are TRBV6-1 and TRBJ1-5; a possible D gene is TRBD1 (5 bases). The CDR3 has 15 amino acids. V gave up 4 bases and J gave up 2 bases, with 12 bases separating them. Germline V lookup: CDR1 MNHNS, CDR2 SASEGT. This CDR3 reads CASSARDLGNQPQHL. CDR3 coding DNA: TGTGCCAGCAGTGCCCGGGACCTAGGCAATCAGCCCCAGCATTTG.

This clonotype was counted only a few times. V gene TRBV28 combines with J gene TRBJ1-5; TRBD1 might be the D (5 bases). The CDR3 is made up of 19 amino acids. The ends were cut back, 1 base at V and 2 bases at J, with 21 bases in the middle. Germline assignment: CDR1 MDHEN and CDR2 SYDVKM. The CDR3 bases are TGTGCCAGCAGTTTATTGGCAGGGAGGATGCGCTTTGGCAATCAGCCCCAGCATTTT. Residues: CASSLLAGRMRFGNQPQHF.

The chain couples TRBV19 to TRBJ2-1; 8 nucleotides agree with TRBD1. V shed 4 bases and J 10 bases; nucleotides not matched to a gene: 6. The CDR3 extends over 13 amino acids. The V gene's germline CDR1 is LNHDA and CDR2 SQIVND (reference sequence). The CDR3 protein is CASSTIGTGEQFF. CDR3 nucleotides: TGTGCCAGTAGTACAATCGGGACAGGAGAGCAGTTCTTC.

The gene calls are TRBV5-1 and TRBJ1-5; 7 nucleotides line up with TRBD1. The CDR3 contains 15 residues. The J segment lost 4 bases and the V segment lost 3 bases, leaving 7 bases of the junction unmatched. Per the germline V gene, CDR1 is SGHRS and CDR2 is YFSETQ. The CDR3 protein is CASSSSPGGNQPQHF. In nucleotides, the CDR3 is TGCGCCAGCAGCTCCTCCCCAGGGGGGAATCAGCCCCAGCATTTT.